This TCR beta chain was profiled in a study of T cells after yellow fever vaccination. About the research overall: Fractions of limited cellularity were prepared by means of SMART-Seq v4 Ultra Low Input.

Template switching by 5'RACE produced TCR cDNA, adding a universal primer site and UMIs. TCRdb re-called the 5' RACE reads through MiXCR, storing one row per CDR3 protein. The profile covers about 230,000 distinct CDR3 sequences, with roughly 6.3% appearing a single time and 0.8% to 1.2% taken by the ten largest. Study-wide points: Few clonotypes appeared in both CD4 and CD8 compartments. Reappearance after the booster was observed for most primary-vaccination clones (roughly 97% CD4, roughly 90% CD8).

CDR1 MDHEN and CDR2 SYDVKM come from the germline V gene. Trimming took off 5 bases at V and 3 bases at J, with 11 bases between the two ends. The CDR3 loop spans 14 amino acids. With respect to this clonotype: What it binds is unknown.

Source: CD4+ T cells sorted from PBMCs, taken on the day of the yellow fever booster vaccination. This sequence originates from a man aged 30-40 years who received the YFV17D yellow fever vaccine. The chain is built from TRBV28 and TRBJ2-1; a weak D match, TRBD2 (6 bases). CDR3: CASSVRTNYNEQFF. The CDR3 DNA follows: TGTGCCAGCAGTGTAAGGACTAACTACAATGAGCAGTTCTTC.